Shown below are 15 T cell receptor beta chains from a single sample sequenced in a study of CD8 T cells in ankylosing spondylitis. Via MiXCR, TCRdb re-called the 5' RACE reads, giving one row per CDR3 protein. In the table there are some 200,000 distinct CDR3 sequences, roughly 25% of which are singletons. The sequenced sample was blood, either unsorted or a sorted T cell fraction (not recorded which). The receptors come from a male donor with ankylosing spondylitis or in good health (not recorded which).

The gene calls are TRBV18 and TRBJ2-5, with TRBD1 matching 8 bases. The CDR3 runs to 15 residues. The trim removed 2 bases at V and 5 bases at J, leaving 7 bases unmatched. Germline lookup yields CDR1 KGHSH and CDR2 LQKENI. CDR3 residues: CASSPTTGARETQYF. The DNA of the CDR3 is TGTGCCAGCTCACCAACGACAGGGGCCAGGGAGACCCAGTACTTC.

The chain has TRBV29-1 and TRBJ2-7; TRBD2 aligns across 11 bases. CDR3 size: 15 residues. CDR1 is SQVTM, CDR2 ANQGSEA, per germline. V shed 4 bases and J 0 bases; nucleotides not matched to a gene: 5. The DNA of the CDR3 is TGCAGCGTTGTAGGACTAGCGGGTCACTCCTACGAGCAGTACTTC. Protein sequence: CSVVGLAGHSYEQYF.

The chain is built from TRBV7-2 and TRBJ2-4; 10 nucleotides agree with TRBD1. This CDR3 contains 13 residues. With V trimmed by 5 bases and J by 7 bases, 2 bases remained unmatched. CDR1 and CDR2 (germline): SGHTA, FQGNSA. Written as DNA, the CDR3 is TGTGCCAGCAGCGCGGACAGGGGGAACATTCAGTACTTC. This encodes CASSADRGNIQYF.

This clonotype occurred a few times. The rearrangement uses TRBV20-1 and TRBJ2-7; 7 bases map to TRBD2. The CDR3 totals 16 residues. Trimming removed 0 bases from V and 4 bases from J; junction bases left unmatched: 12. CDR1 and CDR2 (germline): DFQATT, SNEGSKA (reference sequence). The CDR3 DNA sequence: TGCAGTGCTAGAGACGCTGGAACTAGCGATTATTACGAGCAGTACTTC. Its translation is CSARDAGTSDYYEQYF.

CDR3 in DNA: TGTGCCAGCAGCCCGGTGGGTCGGGAGACCCAGTACTTC. Translation gives CASSPVGRETQYF. The rearrangement joins TRBV7-6 to TRBJ2-5; D unclear. Germline assignment: CDR1 SGHVS and CDR2 FNYEAQ. V lost 5 bases, J lost 5 bases, and 12 bases lay in between. The CDR3 spans 13 residues.

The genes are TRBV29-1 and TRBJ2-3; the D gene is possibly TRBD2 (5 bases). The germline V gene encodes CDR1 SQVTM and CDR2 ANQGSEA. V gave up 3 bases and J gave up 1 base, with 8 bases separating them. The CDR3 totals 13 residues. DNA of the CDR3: TGCAGCGTTGATGTCGGGGGCACAGATACGCAGTATTTT. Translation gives CSVDVGGTDTQYF.

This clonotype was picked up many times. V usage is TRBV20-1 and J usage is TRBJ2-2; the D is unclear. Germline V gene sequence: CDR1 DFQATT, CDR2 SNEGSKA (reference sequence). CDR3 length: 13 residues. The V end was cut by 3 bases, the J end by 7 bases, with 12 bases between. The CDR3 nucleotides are TGCAGTGCTAGCTCCGTGGTGGGCGGGGAGCTGTTTTTT. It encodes CSASSVVGGELFF.

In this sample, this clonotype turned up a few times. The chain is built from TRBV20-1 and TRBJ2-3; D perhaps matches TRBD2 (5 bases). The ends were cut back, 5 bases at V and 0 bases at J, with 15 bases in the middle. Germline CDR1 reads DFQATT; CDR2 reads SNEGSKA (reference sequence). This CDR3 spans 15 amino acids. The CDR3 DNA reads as TGCAGTGCTCCGAAAAGCGGATCTAGCACAGATACGCAGTATTTT. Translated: CSAPKSGSSTDTQYF.

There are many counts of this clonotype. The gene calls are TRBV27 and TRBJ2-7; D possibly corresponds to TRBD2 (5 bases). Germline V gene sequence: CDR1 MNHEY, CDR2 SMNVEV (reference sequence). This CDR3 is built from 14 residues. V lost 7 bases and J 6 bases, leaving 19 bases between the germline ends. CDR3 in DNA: TGTGCCAGCAAGGAGGATAACGCTCCGGGCGAGCAGTACTTC. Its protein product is CASKEDNAPGEQYF.

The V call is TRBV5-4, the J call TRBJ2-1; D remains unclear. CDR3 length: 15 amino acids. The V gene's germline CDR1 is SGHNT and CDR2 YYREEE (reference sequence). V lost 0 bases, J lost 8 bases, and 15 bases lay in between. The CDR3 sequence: CASSLGSQGTHEQFF. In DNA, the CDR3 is TGTGCCAGCAGCTTGGGATCTCAAGGTACCCATGAGCAGTTCTTC.

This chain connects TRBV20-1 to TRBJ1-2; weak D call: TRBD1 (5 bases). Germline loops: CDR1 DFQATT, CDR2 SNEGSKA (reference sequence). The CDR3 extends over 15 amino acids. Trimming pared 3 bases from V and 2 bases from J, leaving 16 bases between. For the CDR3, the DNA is TGCAGTGCTAGGGGGGGATCGACAGAGAACTATGGCTACACCTTC. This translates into CSARGGSTENYGYTF.

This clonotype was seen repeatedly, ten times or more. The DNA for the CDR3 is TGCAGTGCCCCGGACAGGGTCTACGAGCAGTACTTC. It codes for CSAPDRVYEQYF. The chain links TRBV20-1 to TRBJ2-7, with TRBD1 matching over 8 bases. With V trimmed by 6 bases and J by 3 bases, 4 bases remained unmatched. This CDR3 is 12 amino acids long. Germline assignment: CDR1 DFQATT and CDR2 SNEGSKA (reference sequence).

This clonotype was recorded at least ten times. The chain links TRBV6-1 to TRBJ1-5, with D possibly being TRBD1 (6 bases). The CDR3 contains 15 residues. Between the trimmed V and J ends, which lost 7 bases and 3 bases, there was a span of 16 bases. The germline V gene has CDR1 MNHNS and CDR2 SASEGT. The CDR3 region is CASKRTAEFNQPQHF. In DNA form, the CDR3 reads TGTGCCAGCAAAAGGACAGCCGAATTCAATCAGCCCCAGCATTTT.

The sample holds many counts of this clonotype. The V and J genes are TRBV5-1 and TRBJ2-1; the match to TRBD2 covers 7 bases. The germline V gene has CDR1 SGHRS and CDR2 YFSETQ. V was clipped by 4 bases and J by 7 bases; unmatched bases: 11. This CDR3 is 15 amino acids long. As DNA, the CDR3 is TGCGCCAGCAGCCGGCGGCTAGCGGAGTCGAATGAGCAGTTCTTC. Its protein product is CASSRRLAESNEQFF.

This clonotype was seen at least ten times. In DNA, the CDR3 is TGCAGTGCTCTGACAGGTCCGAACACTGAAGCTTTCTTT. Protein: CSALTGPNTEAFF. The chain is built from TRBV20-1 and TRBJ1-1, with D perhaps matching TRBD1 (6 bases). The CDR3 length is 13 residues. Germline CDR1 is DFQATT and CDR2 is SNEGSKA (reference sequence). Trimming stripped 5 bases from V and 1 base from J, with 11 bases between.